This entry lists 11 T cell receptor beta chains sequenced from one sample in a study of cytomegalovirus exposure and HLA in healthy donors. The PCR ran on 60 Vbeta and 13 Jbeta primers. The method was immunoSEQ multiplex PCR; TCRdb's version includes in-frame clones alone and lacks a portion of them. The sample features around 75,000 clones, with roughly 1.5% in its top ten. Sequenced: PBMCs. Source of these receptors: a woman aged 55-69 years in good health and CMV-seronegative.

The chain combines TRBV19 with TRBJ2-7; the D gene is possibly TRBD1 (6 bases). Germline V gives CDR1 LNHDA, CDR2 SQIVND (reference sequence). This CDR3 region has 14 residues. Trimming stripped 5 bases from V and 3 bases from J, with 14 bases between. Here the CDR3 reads CASSYGQSNYEQYF. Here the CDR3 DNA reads TGTGCCAGTAGTTACGGACAGAGCAACTACGAGCAGTACTTC. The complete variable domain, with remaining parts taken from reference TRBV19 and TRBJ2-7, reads DGGITQSPKYLFRKEGQNVTLSCEQNLNHDAMYWYRQDPGQGLRLIYYSQIVNDFQKGDIAEGYSVSREKKESFPLTVTSAQKNPTAFYLCASSYGQSNYEQYFGPGTRLTVT.

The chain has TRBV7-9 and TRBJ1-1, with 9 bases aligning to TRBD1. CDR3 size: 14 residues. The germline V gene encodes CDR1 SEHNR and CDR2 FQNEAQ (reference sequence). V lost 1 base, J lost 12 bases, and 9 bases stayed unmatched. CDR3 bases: TGTGCCAGCAGCTTAGATTCGGAGACAGGGGGTTCTTTCTTT. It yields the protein CASSLDSETGGSFF.

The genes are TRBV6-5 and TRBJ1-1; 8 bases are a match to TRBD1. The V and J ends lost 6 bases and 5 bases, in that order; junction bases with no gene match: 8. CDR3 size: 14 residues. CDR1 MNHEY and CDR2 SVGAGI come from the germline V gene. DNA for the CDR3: TGTGCCAGCAGAACAGGGGGATTTCGAACTGAAGCTTTCTTT. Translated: CASRTGGFRTEAFF.

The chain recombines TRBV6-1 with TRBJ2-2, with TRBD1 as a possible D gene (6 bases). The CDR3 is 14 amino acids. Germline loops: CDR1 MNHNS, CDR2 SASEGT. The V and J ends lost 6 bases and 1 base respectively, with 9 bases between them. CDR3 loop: CASRTGLNTGELFF. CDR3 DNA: TGTGCCAGCAGAACAGGGTTGAACACCGGGGAGCTGTTTTTT.

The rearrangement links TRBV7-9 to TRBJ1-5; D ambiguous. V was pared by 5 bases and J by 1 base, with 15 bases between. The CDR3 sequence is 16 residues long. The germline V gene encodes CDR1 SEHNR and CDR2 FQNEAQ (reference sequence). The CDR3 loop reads CASSPGRGLSNQPQHF. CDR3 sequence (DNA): TGTGCCAGCAGCCCGGGTCGAGGACTGAGCAATCAGCCCCAGCATTTT.

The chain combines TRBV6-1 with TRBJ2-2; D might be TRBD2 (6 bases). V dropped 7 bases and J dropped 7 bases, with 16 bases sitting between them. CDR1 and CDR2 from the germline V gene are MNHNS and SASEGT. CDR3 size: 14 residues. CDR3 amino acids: CASISEGGIGELFF. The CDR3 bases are TGTGCCAGCATTTCGGAGGGCGGGATCGGGGAGCTGTTTTTT.

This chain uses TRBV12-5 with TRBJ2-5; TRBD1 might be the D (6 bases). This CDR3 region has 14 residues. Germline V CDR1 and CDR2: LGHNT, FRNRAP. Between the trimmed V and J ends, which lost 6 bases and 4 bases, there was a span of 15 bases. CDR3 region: CASGDSASGETQYF. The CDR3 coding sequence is TGTGCTAGTGGGGACAGCGCCTCGGGAGAGACCCAGTACTTC.

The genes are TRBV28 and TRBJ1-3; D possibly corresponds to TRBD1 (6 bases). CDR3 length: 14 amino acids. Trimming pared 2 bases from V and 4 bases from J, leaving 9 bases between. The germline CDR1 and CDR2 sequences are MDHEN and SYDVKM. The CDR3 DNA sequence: TGTGCCAGCAGTTTAGGTGGACAGGGAAACACCATATATTTT. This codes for CASSLGGQGNTIYF.

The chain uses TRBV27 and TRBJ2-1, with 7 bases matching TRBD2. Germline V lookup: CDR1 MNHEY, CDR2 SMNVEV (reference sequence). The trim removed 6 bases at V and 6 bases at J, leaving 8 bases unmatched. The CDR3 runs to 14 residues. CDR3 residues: CASSPRTSGNEQFF. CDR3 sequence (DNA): TGTGCCAGCAGCCCTCGGACTAGTGGCAATGAGCAGTTCTTC.

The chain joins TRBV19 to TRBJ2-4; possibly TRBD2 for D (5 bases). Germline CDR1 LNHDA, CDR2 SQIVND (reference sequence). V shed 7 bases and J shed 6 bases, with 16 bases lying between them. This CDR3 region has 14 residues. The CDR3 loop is CASTLRPAGNIQYF. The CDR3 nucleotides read TGTGCCAGTACCCTCCGGCCCGCGGGAAACATTCAGTACTTC.

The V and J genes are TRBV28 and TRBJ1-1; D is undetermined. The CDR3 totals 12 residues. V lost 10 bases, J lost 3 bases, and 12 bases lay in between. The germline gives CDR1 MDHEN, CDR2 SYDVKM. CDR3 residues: CATSLGYTEAFF. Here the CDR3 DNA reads TGTGCCACAAGCTTGGGCTACACTGAAGCTTTCTTT.